The 7 T cell receptor beta chains given below trace back to one sample, sequenced in a study of OX40 agonist ivuxolimab in advanced cancers. Only in-frame clones appear in the TCRdb table, and some are missing; sequencing was by immunoSEQ multiplex PCR. The top ten clones hold more than 13% of a sample with 43,000 or so clones, approximately 90% of them seen once. This specimen was CD4+ or CD8+ T cells sorted from blood, taken in a trial of the OX40 agonist ivuxolimab. The receptors derive from an adult with an advanced solid tumor such as melanoma, head and neck, liver or kidney cancer.

In DNA form, the CDR3 reads TGTGCCAGCAGCACAGGGACAGGACGGAACACCGGGGAGCTGTTTTTT. Protein sequence: CASSTGTGRNTGELFF. The chain is built from TRBV7-9 and TRBJ2-2, with TRBD1 matching over 8 bases. J was trimmed by 1 base and V by 5 bases; bases with no gene match: 6. The CDR3 runs 16 residues. Per germline, CDR1 SEHNR and CDR2 FQNEAQ (reference sequence).

This chain joins TRBV4-2 and TRBJ2-3, with D perhaps matching TRBD2 (6 bases). The CDR3 is 15 residues long. Between the trimmed V and J ends, which lost 4 bases and 0 bases, there was a span of 11 bases. The germline V gene encodes CDR1 LGHNA and CDR2 YNFKEQ. In nucleotides, the CDR3 is TGTGCCAGCAGCCCCGAGGAGGGCAGCACAGATACGCAGTATTTT. Protein product: CASSPEEGSTDTQYF.

The chain carries TRBV11-2 and TRBJ1-4; the D gene is possibly TRBD1 (6 bases). This CDR3 has 16 residues. Germline CDR1 and CDR2: SGHAT and FQNNGV. V lost 2 bases and J 3 bases, leaving 13 bases between the germline ends. Here the CDR3 DNA reads TGTGCCAGCAGCTTACGGGGGCTGGGAGCTAATGAAAAACTGTTTTTT. Amino acid sequence: CASSLRGLGANEKLFF.

This clone was detected only once. This chain connects TRBV6-4 to TRBJ2-2; the D gene could be TRBD1 or TRBD2 (6 bases each). Germline-derived CDR1 and CDR2 are MRHNA and SNTAGT. Trimming took 2 bases from V and 3 from J, leaving 13 bases between them. This CDR3 has 16 amino acids. The CDR3 protein is CASSDRGRTDTGELFF. The CDR3 DNA is TGTGCCAGCAGTGACAGGGGGAGGACTGACACCGGGGAGCTGTTTTTT.

The chain joins TRBV5-1 to TRBJ1-2; D not resolved. The CDR3 contains 14 residues. Per the germline V gene, CDR1 is SGHRS and CDR2 is YFSETQ. V shed 0 bases and J shed 2 bases, with 8 bases lying between them. The CDR3 is CASSLGGNNYGYTF. For the CDR3, the DNA is TGCGCCAGCAGCTTGGGAGGCAACAACTATGGCTACACCTTC.

The rearrangement uses TRBV19 and TRBJ2-2, with D hard to call. V lost 7 bases and J lost 2, with 20 bases in between. The CDR3 loop spans 17 amino acids. Germline V gives CDR1 LNHDA, CDR2 SQIVND (reference sequence). In nucleotides, the CDR3 is TGTGCCAGTACCCATCGCCCGGGTAGCAAAAACACCGGGGAGCTGTTTTTT. Translation gives CASTHRPGSKNTGELFF.

The chain couples TRBV5-1 to TRBJ2-3; D is unresolved. Trimming stripped 3 bases from V and 0 bases from J, with 2 bases between. The length of the CDR3 is 12 residues. Germline CDR1 SGHRS, CDR2 YFSETQ. The CDR3 DNA reads as TGCGCCAGCAGCTGGAGCACAGATACGCAGTATTTT. Residues: CASSWSTDTQYF.